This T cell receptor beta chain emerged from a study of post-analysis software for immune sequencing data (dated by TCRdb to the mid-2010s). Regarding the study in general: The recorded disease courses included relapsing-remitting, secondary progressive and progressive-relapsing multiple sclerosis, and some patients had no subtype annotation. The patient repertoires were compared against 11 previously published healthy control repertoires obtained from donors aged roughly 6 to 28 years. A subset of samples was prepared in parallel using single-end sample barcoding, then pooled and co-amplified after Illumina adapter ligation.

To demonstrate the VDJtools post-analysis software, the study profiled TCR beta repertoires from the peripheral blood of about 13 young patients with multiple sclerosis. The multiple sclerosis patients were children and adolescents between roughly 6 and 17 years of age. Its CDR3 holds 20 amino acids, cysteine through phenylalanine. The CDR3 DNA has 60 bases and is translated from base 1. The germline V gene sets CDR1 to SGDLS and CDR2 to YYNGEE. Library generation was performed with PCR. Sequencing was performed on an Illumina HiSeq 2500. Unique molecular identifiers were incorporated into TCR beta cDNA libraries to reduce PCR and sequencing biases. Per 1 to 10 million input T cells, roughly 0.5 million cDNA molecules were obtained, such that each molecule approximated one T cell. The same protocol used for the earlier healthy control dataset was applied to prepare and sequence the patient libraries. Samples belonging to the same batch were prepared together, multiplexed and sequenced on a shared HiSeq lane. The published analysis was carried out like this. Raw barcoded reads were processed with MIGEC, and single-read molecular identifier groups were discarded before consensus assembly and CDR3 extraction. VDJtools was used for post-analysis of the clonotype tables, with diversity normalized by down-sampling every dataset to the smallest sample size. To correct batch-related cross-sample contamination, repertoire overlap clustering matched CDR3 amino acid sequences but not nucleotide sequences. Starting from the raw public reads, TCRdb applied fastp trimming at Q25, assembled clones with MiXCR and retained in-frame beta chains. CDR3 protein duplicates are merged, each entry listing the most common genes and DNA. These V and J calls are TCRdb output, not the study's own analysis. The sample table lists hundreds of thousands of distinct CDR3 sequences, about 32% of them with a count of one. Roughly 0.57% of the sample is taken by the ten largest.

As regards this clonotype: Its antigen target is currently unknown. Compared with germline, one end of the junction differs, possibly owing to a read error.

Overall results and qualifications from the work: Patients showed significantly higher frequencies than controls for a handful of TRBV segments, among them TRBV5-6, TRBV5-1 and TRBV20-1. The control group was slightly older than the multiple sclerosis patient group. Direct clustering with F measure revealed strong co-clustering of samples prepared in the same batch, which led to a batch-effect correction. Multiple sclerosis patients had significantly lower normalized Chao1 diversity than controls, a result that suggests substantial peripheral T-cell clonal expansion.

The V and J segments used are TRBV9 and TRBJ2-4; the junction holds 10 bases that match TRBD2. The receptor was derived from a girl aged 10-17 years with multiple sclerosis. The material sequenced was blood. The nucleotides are TGTGCCAGCAGCGTAAGTAGCGGGAGGACATCAACTTTAGCCGAAAACATTCAGTACTTC. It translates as CASSVSSGRTSTLAENIQYF. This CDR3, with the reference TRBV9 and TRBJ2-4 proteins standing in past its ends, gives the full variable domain DSGVTQTPKHLITATGQRVTLRCSPRSGDLSVYWYQQSLDQGLQFLIQYYNGEERAKGNILERFSAQQFPDLHSELNLSSLELGDSALYFCASSVSSGRTSTLAENIQYFGAGTRLSVL.